The 6 T cell receptor beta chains in this list originate from one sample, sequenced in a study of T cells after yellow fever vaccination. MiXCR was run by TCRdb on the 5' RACE reads, yielding one entry per CDR3 protein. The sample shows 150,000 to 200,000 distinct CDR3 sequences, 6% to 7.5% of them seen only once. The specimen was CD4+ T cells sorted from PBMCs, collected 5 to 6 days after the first yellow fever vaccination. All receptors come from a man aged 18 to 35 who received the YFV17D yellow fever vaccine.

This sequence joins TRBV6-5 and TRBJ2-5; D unclear. Germline V gene sequence: CDR1 MNHEY, CDR2 SVGAGI. The CDR3 consists of 13 residues. With 0 bases removed from V and 5 bases from J, the gap between germline ends came to 7 bases. CDR3 DNA: TGTGCCAGCAGTTACTCGACGCTCGAGACCCAGTACTTC. It encodes CASSYSTLETQYF.

This clonotype was counted between two and nine times. The rearrangement links TRBV24-1 to TRBJ1-5, with D possibly TRBD1 on 5 matching bases. V gave up 10 bases and J gave up 4 bases, with 19 bases separating them. The germline V gene encodes CDR1 KGHDR and CDR2 SFDVKD. The length of the CDR3 is 15 residues. The CDR3 sequence: CATHAGQGPNQPQHF. As DNA, the CDR3 is TGTGCCACACATGCTGGGCAGGGACCAAATCAGCCCCAGCATTTT.

This clonotype occurred many times. This rearrangement joins TRBV6-5 to TRBJ2-7; the match to TRBD2 covers 9 bases. The CDR3 is 15 amino acids. Germline CDR1 MNHEY, CDR2 SVGAGI. Trimming at V came to 4 bases and at J to 1 base, leaving 5 bases not matched to a gene. CDR3 in amino acids: CASSLASGGSYEQYF. The CDR3 bases are TGTGCCAGCAGTTTGGCGAGCGGGGGGTCCTACGAGCAGTACTTC.

V is TRBV5-1 and J is TRBJ1-4; tentatively, D is TRBD1 (6 bases). V lost 2 bases and J 4 bases, leaving 12 bases between the germline ends. The CDR3 runs to 15 residues. Germline values: CDR1 SGHRS, CDR2 YFSETQ. In DNA, the CDR3 is TGCGCCAGCAGCTTCGGAGTAGGGGGTAATGAAAAACTGTTTTTT. Translation: CASSFGVGGNEKLFF.

The sample holds many counts of this clonotype. This chain connects TRBV6-2 or TRBV6-3 to TRBJ2-7; a possible D gene is TRBD2 (6 bases). V lost 6 bases to trimming and J lost 5 bases, with 26 bases between them. Looked up from germline, CDR1 is MNHEY and CDR2 is SVGEGT. The CDR3 is 17 residues long. The CDR3 DNA reads TGTGCCAGCAGGGACGCGGGGCGGGCTAGCAGAGTCAACGAGCAGTACTTC. This encodes CASRDAGRASRVNEQYF.

This chain joins TRBV3-1 and TRBJ2-5, with TRBD1 identical over 8 bases. CDR1 and CDR2 from the germline V gene are LGHDT and YNNKEL (reference sequence). The V segment lost 11 bases and the J segment 5 bases; nucleotides outside the gene matches: 16. The CDR3 has 15 amino acids. DNA for the CDR3: TGTGCCTCCACCCAACCTGACAGGGGACTGGAGACCCAGTACTTC. Translated: CASTQPDRGLETQYF.